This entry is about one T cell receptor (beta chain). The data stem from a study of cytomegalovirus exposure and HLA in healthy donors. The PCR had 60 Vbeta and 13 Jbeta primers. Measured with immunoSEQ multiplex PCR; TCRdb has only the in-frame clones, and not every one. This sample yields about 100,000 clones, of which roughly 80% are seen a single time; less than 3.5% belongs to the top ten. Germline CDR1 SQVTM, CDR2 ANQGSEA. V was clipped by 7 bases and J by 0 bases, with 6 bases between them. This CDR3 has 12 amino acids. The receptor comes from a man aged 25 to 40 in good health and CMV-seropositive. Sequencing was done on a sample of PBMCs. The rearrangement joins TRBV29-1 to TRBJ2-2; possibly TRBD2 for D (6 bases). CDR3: CSGLANTGELFF. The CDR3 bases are TGCAGCGGACTAGCGAACACCGGGGAGCTGTTTTTT.